This section outlines one T cell receptor (beta chain) sequence together with its context. Its target is unknown. Germline is not matched at one junction end, which may reflect a read error. The germline CDR1 and CDR2 sequences are LGHNA and YSLEER. The CDR3 covers 15 residues. This table comes from immunoSEQ multiplex PCR, and its TCRdb copy is limited to in-frame clones, with some not included. The table has approximately 23,000 clones, roughly 88% seen once. The sample comes from a study of T cells in localized non-small cell lung cancer. Study-level findings and limits: The study found T cell clonality highest in uninvolved adjacent lung, above tumor.

The TCR comes from a man between 40 and 70 years old with stage II lung adenocarcinoma. The rearrangement uses TRBV4-3 and TRBJ2-7; maybe TRBD1 (5 bases). The starting material was PBMCs, obtained before any cancer treatment. In DNA form, the CDR3 reads TGCGCCAGCAGCCAAGAGGCCGGCAGGGCGAGCGAGCAATACTTC. Its translation: CASSQEAGRASEQYF.